Below, 21 T cell receptor beta chains from the same sample are listed, as sequenced in a study of T cell clonality in common variable immunodeficiency. The protocol was immunoSEQ multiplex PCR, while the TCRdb copy is restricted to in-frame clones and leaves out a portion. The sample lists around 15,000 clones, none appearing once, the ten largest making up 12%. Study-wide results and caveats: Common variable immunodeficiency TCR beta sequences reportedly had fewer deletions and N-nucleotide insertions.

Their cognate antigens are unknown. The source material was peripheral blood mononuclear cells. These receptors were obtained from a human donor with common variable immunodeficiency.

There are many counts of this clone. Read data end 3 residues before the CDR3 end; the end is taken from the germline J gene. The V and J genes are TRBV19 and TRBJ2-1; D remains unclear. Deletions cut 1 base from V and 3 bases from J, with 4 bases between. Germline CDR1 and CDR2: LNHDA and SQIVND (reference sequence). This CDR3 spans 13 amino acids. The CDR3 sequence is CASSIGIYNEQFF. The part of the CDR3 DNA that was read is TGTGCCAGTAGTATAGGTATCTACAATGAG.

This clone was observed a few times. The CDR3 end lies 3 residues beyond the end of the read and is filled in from the germline J gene. V gene TRBV7-8 combines with J gene TRBJ2-1, with a tentative D call TRBD2 (7 bases). The germline V gene has CDR1 SGHVS and CDR2 FQNEAQ. The CDR3 is 16 amino acids. V was shortened by 0 bases and J by 1 base, with 10 bases between the two germline ends. The part of the CDR3 DNA that was read is TGTGCCAGCAGCTTAGCAGAGGGGGGGTCCTACAATGAG. This gives the protein CASSLAEGGSYNE. The CDR3 in full is CASSLAEGGSYNEQFF.

CDR3 region: CASSATGAGGEQYF. CDR3 bases read: TGTGCCAGCAGCGCGACCGGGGCAGGGGGCGAG. The chain couples TRBV7-9 to TRBJ2-7; the match to TRBD1 covers 7 bases. The read finishes 3 residues shy of the CDR3 end, and the germline J gene is used to complete it. The CDR3 length is 14 residues. The germline V gene has CDR1 SEHNR and CDR2 FQNEAQ (reference sequence). V shed 5 bases and J 6 bases; nucleotides not matched to a gene: 10.

This clone came up a few times. The read ends 3 residues early relative to the CDR3; the germline J gene fills the gap. The genes are TRBV5-1 and TRBJ1-2, with D unclear. The CDR3 runs to 14 residues. Germline CDR1 reads SGHRS; CDR2 reads YFSETQ. The sequenced part of the CDR3 DNA is TGCGCCAGCAGCTTGGCTGGCCAGTTTATGAGC. This codes for CASSLAGQFMS. The entire CDR3 protein is CASSLAGQFMSYTF.

A remark on this clone: Coverage ceases 3 residues before the CDR3 finishes, and the germline J gene fills in the end. The chain recombines TRBV18 with TRBJ2-2; 8 nucleotides align to TRBD2. The CDR3 loop spans 15 amino acids. CDR1 KGHSH and CDR2 LQKENI come from the germline V gene. Trimming removed 6 bases from V and 3 bases from J; junction bases left unmatched: 6. The DNA read from the CDR3 is TGTGCCAGCTCTCGTACTAGCGGATACACCGGGGAG. Residues: CASSRTSGYTGE. The CDR3 in full is CASSRTSGYTGELFF. The variable domain in full, completed from reference TRBV18 and TRBJ2-2, reads NAGVMQNPRHLVRRRGQEARLRCSPMKGHSHVYWYRQLPEEGLKFMVYLQKENIIDESGMPKERFSAEFPKEGPSILRIQQVVRGDSAAYFCASSRTSGYTGELFFGEGSRLTVL.

Points on this clone: The CDR3 end lies 3 residues beyond the end of the read and is filled in from the germline J gene. The rearrangement joins TRBV6-1 to TRBJ1-1; D is uncertain. CDR1 and CDR2 (germline): MNHNS, SASEGT. This CDR3 spans 14 amino acids. The V and J ends lost 2 bases and 5 bases respectively, with 12 bases between them. CDR3: CASSEKGVGTEAFF. The part of the CDR3 DNA that was read is TGTGCCAGCAGTGAAAAGGGTGTTGGGACTGAA.

Remarks on this clone: Read coverage stops 3 residues before the CDR3 terminus; the germline J gene supplies the remainder. The chain links TRBV5-6 to TRBJ1-2, with 7 bases that match TRBD1. V shed 1 base, J shed 2 bases, and the junction held 5 bases outside the gene matches. Germline V gene sequence: CDR1 SGHDT, CDR2 YYEEEE. The CDR3 spans 15 residues. CDR3 DNA (partial): TGTGCCAGCAGCTTGAAGGACAGGTCGAACTATGGC. Translated, it gives CASSLKDRSNYG. The full CDR3 is CASSLKDRSNYGYTF.

Notes on this clone: From the germline J gene comes the end of the CDR3, since the read stops 3 residues before it. V is TRBV7-2 and J is TRBJ2-3, with a tentative D call TRBD1 (5 bases). The germline V and J ends were trimmed by 5 bases and 0 bases, with 12 bases remaining between them. Per germline, CDR1 SGHTA and CDR2 FQGNSA. The CDR3 runs 15 residues. CDR3 DNA (partial): TGTGCCAGCAGCCCAGGGTTGACTAGCACAGATACG. It codes for CASSPGLTSTDT. The whole CDR3 reads CASSPGLTSTDTQYF.

The table lists this clone with a few counts. The observed sequence ends 3 residues before the CDR3 terminus, with the missing tail filled in from the germline J gene. The V gene is TRBV5-1, the J gene TRBJ2-7; 8 nucleotides line up with TRBD1. Germline assignment: CDR1 SGHRS and CDR2 YFSETQ. Trimming removed 3 bases from V and 3 bases from J; junction bases left unmatched: 8. This CDR3 region has 15 residues. CDR3 loop: CASSSTGQVNYEQYF. The covered CDR3 bases are TGCGCCAGCAGCTCGACGGGACAGGTTAACTACGAG.

This clone has more than one count but fewer than ten. The read is 3 residues too short to cover the CDR3 end, so that end is filled in from the germline J gene. The rearrangement uses TRBV18 and TRBJ1-2, with TRBD1 as a possible D gene (5 bases). This CDR3 has 13 amino acids. Between the trimmed V and J ends, which lost 1 base and 6 bases, there was a span of 9 bases. The V gene's germline CDR1 is KGHSH and CDR2 LQKENI. The CDR3 DNA, read in part, is TGTGCCAGCTCACCACTCAGGGAAGATGGC. Translated: CASSPLREDG. The complete CDR3 protein is CASSPLREDGYTF.

As to this clone: The CDR3 end is not reached by the read, which stops 3 residues before it; the germline J gene fills it in. The chain uses TRBV7-2 and TRBJ1-2, with 7 positions matching TRBD1. This CDR3 has 14 residues. The germline CDR1 and CDR2 sequences are SGHTA and FQGNSA. Unmatched junction bases numbered 5, after V lost 3 bases and J lost 4 bases. The CDR3 here is CASSFSTGAYGYTF. The CDR3 bases that were read are TGTGCCAGCAGCTTCTCTACAGGGGCCTATGGC.

With respect to this clone: The CDR3 end is not reached by the read, which stops 3 residues before it; the germline J gene fills it in. The genes are TRBV18 and TRBJ2-1; D remains unclear. Germline V gene lookup returns CDR1 KGHSH and CDR2 LQKENI. Trimming took off 3 bases at V and 7 bases at J, with 4 bases between the two ends. The CDR3 loop spans 11 amino acids. The CDR3 reads CASSPANEQFF. CDR3 DNA, as far as it was read: TGTGCCAGCTCACCGGCAAATGAG.

This clone was counted only a few times. The chain's CDR3 is CSAIRTGWSTEAFF. The sequenced part of the CDR3 DNA is TGCAGTGCTATACGAACGGGGTGGAGCACTGAA. The V call is TRBV20-1, the J call TRBJ1-1; D ambiguous. The read terminates 3 residues ahead of where the CDR3 ends, so the germline J gene completes it. Per the germline V gene, CDR1 is DFQATT and CDR2 is SNEGSKA (reference sequence). This CDR3 has 14 amino acids. V dropped 4 bases and J dropped 4 bases, with 16 bases sitting between them.

This clone was seen many times. The read stops 3 residues short of the end of the CDR3; the missing end is completed from the germline J gene. This chain uses TRBV5-1 with TRBJ2-1, with 11 bases that match TRBD2. Germline V lookup: CDR1 SGHRS, CDR2 YFSETQ. The CDR3 covers 16 residues. V gave up 4 bases and J gave up 5 bases; unmatched junction bases: 8. The sequenced CDR3 bases are TGCGCCAGCAGCCAGGTACTAGCGGGAGTTCACAATGAG. Translation: CASSQVLAGVHNE. The CDR3 in its entirety is CASSQVLAGVHNEQFF.

The CDR3 sequence: CASSLNGRGQETQYF. The covered CDR3 bases are TGTGCCAGCAGCTTAAATGGAAGGGGGCAAGAGACC. The V and J genes are TRBV7-3 and TRBJ2-5, with a possible D match to TRBD1 (6 bases). The DNA ends 3 residues before the CDR3 does, and the rest of the CDR3 is filled in from the germline J gene. The germline V gene encodes CDR1 SGHTA and CDR2 FQGTGA. This CDR3 has 15 amino acids. V gave up 1 base and J gave up 2 bases, with 11 bases separating them. The full variable domain, with the rest looked up from reference TRBV7-3 and TRBJ2-5, is GAGVSQTPSNKVTEKGKYVELRCDPISGHTALYWYRQSLGQGPEFLIYFQGTGAADDSGLPNDRFFAVRPEGSVSTLKIQRTERGDSAVYLCASSLNGRGQETQYFGPGTRLLVL.

Only a few counts were recorded for this clone. The sequence runs out 3 residues before the end of the CDR3; the remainder is reconstructed from the germline J gene. The rearrangement uses TRBV7-8 and TRBJ2-5; 11 positions agree with TRBD1. There are 15 residues in the CDR3. Germline trimming cut 5 bases from V and 5 bases from J; bases unmatched to any gene: 7. From germline, CDR1 is SGHVS and CDR2 FQNEAQ. The CDR3 bases that were read are TGTGCCAGCAGCCCCCGGACAGGGGGCGTTGAGACC. It encodes CASSPRTGGVET. In full, the CDR3 reads CASSPRTGGVETQYF.

This clone was seen a handful of times. The read terminates 3 residues before the CDR3 end, so the remaining end is supplied by the germline J gene. The chain uses TRBV19 and TRBJ2-3; 7 nucleotides match TRBD1. Germline-derived CDR1 and CDR2 are LNHDA and SQIVND (reference sequence). V dropped 6 bases and J dropped 1; count of bases not matched to a gene: 4. This CDR3 region has 14 residues. The CDR3 here is CASREGQGTDTQYF. The sequenced CDR3 bases are TGTGCCAGTAGGGAAGGACAGGGCACAGATACG. Full variable domain (missing parts from reference TRBV19 and TRBJ2-3): DGGITQSPKYLFRKEGQNVTLSCEQNLNHDAMYWYRQDPGQGLRLIYYSQIVNDFQKGDIAEGYSVSREKKESFPLTVTSAQKNPTAFYLCASREGQGTDTQYFGPGTRLTVL.

Concerning this clone itself: The sequenced fragment ends 3 residues before the CDR3 boundary, so the rest is inferred from the germline J gene. The genes are TRBV7-9 and TRBJ2-3; no clear D gene. The CDR3 sequence is 12 residues long. In germline, CDR1 is SEHNR, CDR2 FQNEAQ (reference sequence). The CDR3 bases that were read are TGTGCCAGCAGCTTACCCAGTAACACG. Protein product: CASSLPSNT. The whole CDR3 sequence reads CASSLPSNTQYF.

A remark on this clone: The read halts 3 residues ahead of the CDR3 end, with the missing end drawn from the germline J gene. The chain employs TRBV7-2 and TRBJ1-6; a possible D gene is TRBD1 (6 bases). The CDR3 length is 15 residues. Germline CDR1 reads SGHTA; CDR2 reads FQGNSA. The ends were cut back, 0 bases at V and 7 bases at J, with 10 bases in the middle. The CDR3 spells CASSLAGTQNSPLHF. The sequenced part of the CDR3 DNA is TGTGCCAGCAGCTTAGCCGGGACACAAAATTCACCC.

This clone is judged medium-sized. The read ends 3 residues shy of where the CDR3 ends; the end is completed using the germline J gene. This chain joins TRBV29-1 and TRBJ2-5; the match to TRBD2 covers 13 bases. Germline-derived CDR1 and CDR2 are SQVTM and ANQGSEA. Trimming cost V 6 bases and J 4 bases; bases outside gene matches: 5. The CDR3 consists of 14 residues. The CDR3: CSVKGLAGRETQYF. Partial CDR3 DNA: TGCAGCGTGAAGGGACTAGCGGGAAGAGAGACC.

This clone was detected a few times. The sequence runs out 3 residues before the end of the CDR3; the remainder is reconstructed from the germline J gene. This chain joins TRBV18 and TRBJ2-2, with D maybe TRBD1 (6 bases). Trimming shortened V by 4 bases and J by 5 bases, and 11 bases separated the two germline ends. This CDR3 comprises 14 residues. Germline V gene sequence: CDR1 KGHSH, CDR2 LQKENI. The DNA read from the CDR3 is TGTGCCAGCTCACTACAACAGGGAACCGGGGAG. Protein sequence: CASSLQQGTGE. The full CDR3 protein reads CASSLQQGTGELFF.